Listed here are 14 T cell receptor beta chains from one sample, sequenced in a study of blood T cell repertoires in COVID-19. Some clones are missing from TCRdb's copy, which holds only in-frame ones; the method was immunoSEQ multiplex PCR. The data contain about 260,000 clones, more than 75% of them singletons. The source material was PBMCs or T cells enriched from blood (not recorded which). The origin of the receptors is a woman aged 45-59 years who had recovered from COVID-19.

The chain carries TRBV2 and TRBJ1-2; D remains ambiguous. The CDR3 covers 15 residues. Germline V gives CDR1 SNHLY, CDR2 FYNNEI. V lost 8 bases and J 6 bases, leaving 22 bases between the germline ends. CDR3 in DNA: TGTGCCAGCCCTGAGTGGCAGCGAGGATCAAATGGCTACACCTTC. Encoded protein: CASPEWQRGSNGYTF.

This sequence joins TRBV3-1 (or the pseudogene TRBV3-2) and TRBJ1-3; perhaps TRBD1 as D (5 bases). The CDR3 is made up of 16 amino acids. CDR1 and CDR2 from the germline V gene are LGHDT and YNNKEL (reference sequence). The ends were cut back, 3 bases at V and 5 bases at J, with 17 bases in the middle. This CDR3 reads CASSQRGGTHRNTIYF. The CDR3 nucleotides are TGTGCCAGCAGCCAGAGGGGTGGGACTCATCGAAACACCATATATTTT.

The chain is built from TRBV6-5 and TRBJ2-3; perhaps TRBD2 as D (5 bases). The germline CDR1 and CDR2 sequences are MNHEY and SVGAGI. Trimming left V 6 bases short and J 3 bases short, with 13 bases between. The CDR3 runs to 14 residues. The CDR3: CASRRSRGTDTQYF. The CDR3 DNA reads TGTGCCAGCAGGAGGTCCCGGGGTACAGATACGCAGTATTTT.

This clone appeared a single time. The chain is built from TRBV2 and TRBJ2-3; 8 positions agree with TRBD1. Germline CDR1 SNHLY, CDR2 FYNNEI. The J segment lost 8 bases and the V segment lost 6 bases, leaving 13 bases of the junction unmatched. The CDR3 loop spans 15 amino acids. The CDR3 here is CASRTGQARFSTQYF. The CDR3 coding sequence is TGTGCCAGCAGGACGGGACAGGCGAGATTTAGTACGCAGTATTTT.

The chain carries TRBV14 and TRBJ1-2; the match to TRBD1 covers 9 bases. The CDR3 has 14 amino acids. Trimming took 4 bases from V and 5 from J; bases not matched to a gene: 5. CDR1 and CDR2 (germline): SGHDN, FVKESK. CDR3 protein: CASSPQGTGYGYTF. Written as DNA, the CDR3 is TGTGCCAGCAGCCCCCAAGGGACAGGGTATGGCTACACCTTC.

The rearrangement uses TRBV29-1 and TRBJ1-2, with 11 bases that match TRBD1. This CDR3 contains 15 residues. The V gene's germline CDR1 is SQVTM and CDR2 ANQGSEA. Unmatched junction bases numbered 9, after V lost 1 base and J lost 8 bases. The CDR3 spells CSVEGIPGQGDGYTF. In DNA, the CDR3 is TGCAGCGTTGAAGGTATACCGGGACAGGGGGACGGCTACACCTTC.

The CDR3 region is CSGVAGGADTQYF. The CDR3 DNA is TGTTCGGGGGTAGCGGGGGGTGCCGATACGCAGTATTTT. The chain uses TRBV30 and TRBJ2-3; TRBD2 agrees at 10 bases. The CDR3 contains 13 residues. Looked up from germline, CDR1 is GTSNPN and CDR2 is SVGIG (reference sequence).

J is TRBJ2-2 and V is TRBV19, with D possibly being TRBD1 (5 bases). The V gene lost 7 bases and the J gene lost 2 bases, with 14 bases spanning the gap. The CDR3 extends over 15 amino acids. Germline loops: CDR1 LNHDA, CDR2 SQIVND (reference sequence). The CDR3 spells CASKRQGKNTGELFF. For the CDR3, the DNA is TGTGCCAGTAAAAGGCAGGGTAAAAACACCGGGGAGCTGTTTTTT.

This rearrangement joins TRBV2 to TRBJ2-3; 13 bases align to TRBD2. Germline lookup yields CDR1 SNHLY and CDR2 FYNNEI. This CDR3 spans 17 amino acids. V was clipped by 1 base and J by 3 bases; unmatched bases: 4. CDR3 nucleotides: TGTGCCAGCAGTGAAGGGACTAGCGGGGGATGGACAGATACGCAGTATTTT. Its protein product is CASSEGTSGGWTDTQYF.

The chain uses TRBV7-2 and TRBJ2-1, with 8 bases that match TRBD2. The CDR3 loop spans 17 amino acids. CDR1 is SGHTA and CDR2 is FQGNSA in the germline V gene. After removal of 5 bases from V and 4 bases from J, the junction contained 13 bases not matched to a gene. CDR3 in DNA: TGTGCCAGCAGCCTCGGACTAGCCTCGATTCAGTACAATGAGCAGTTCTTC. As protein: CASSLGLASIQYNEQFF.

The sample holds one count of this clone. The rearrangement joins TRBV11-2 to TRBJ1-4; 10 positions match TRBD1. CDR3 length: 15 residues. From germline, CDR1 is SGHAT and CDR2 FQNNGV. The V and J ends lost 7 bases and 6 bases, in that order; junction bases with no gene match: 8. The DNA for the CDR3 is TGTGCCAGCACGGATACCGGGACAGGGGATGAAAAACTGTTTTTT. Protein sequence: CASTDTGTGDEKLFF.

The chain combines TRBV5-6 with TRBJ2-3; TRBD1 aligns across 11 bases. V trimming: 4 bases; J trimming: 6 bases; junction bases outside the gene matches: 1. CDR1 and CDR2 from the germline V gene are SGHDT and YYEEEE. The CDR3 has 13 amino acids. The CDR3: CASSRTGGDTQYF. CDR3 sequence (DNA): TGTGCCAGCAGCCGGACAGGGGGCGATACGCAGTATTTT. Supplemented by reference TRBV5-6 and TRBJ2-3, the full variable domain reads DAGVTQSPTHLIKTRGQQVTLRCSPKSGHDTVSWYQQALGQGPQFIFQYYEEEERQRGNFPDRFSGHQFPNYSSELNVNALLLGDSALYLCASSRTGGDTQYFGPGTRLTVL.

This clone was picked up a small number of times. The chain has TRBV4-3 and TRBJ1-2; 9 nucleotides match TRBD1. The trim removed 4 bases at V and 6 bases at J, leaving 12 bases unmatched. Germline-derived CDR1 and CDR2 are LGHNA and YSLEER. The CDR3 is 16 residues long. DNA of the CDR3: TGCGCCAGCAGCCTCATGACGACAGGGGGAGAGGATGGCTACACCTTC. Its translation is CASSLMTTGGEDGYTF.

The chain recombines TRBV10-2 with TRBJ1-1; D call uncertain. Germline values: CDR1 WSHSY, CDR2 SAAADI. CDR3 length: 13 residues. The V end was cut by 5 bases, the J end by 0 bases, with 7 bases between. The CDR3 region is CASSNQLNTEAFF. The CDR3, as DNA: TGCGCCAGCAGTAACCAGTTGAACACTGAAGCTTTCTTT.